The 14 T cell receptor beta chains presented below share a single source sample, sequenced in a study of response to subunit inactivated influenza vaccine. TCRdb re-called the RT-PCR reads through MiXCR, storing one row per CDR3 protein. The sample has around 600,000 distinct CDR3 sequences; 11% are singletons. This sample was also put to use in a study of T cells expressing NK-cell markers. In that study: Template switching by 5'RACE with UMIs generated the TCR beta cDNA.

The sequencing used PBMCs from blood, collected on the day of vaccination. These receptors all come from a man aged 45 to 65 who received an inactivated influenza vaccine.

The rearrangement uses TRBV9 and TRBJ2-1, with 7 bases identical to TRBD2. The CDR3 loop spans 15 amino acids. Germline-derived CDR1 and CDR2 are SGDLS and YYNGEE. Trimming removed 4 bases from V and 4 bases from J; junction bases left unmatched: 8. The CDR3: CASSRRDYQYNEQFF. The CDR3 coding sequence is TGTGCCAGCAGCAGACGGGACTACCAATACAATGAGCAGTTCTTC. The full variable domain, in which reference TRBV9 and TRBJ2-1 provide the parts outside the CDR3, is DSGVTQTPKHLITATGQRVTLRCSPRSGDLSVYWYQQSLDQGLQFLIQYYNGEERAKGNILERFSAQQFPDLHSELNLSSLELGDSALYFCASSRRDYQYNEQFFGPGTRLTVL.

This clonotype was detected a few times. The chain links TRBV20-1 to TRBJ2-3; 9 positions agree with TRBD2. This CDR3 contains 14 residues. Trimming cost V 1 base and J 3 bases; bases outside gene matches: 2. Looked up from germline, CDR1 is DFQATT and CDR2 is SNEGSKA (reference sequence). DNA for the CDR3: TGCAGTGCTAGAGTGCGGGGGGGGACAGATACGCAGTATTTT. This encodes CSARVRGGTDTQYF.

Here the CDR3 reads CASSLDGRSTNYEQYF. In DNA, the CDR3 is TGCGCCAGCAGCTTGGATGGCAGGTCTACCAACTACGAGCAGTACTTC. The V call is TRBV5-1, the J call TRBJ2-7; D is unresolved. This CDR3 contains 16 residues. Trimming pared 0 bases from V and 3 bases from J, leaving 16 bases between. Germline-derived CDR1 and CDR2 are SGHRS and YFSETQ.

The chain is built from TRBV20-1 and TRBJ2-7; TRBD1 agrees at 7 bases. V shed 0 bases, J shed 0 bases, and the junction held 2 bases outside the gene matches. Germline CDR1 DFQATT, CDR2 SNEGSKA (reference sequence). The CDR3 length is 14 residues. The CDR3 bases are TGCAGTGCTAGAGATTGGACAGGCTCCTACGAGCAGTACTTC. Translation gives CSARDWTGSYEQYF.

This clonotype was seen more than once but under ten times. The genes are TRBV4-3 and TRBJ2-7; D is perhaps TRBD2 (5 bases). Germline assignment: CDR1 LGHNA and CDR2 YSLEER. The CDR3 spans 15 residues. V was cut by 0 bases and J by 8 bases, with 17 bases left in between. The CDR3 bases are TGCGCCAGCAGCCAAGAGCTAGCAGGTCCTGGTAAGCAGTACTTC. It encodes CASSQELAGPGKQYF.

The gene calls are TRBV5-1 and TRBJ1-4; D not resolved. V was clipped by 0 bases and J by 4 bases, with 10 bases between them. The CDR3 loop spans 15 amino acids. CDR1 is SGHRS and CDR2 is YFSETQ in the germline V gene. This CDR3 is CASSLGSGINEKLFF. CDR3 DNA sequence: TGCGCCAGCAGCTTGGGGTCCGGGATTAATGAAAAACTGTTTTTT.

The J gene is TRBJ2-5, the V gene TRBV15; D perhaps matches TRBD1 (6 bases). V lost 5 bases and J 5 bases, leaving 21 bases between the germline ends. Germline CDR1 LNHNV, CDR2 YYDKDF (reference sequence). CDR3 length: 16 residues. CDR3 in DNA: TGTGCCACCAGCGGTCTTGGGGGACACTTAGGGGAGACCCAGTACTTC. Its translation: CATSGLGGHLGETQYF.

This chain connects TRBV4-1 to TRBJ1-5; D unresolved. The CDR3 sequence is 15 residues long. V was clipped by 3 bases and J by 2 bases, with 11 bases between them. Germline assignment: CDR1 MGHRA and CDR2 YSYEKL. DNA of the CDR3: TGCGCCAGCAGCCAGCCGTTGTCAGGCAATCAGCCCCAGCATTTT. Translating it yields CASSQPLSGNQPQHF.

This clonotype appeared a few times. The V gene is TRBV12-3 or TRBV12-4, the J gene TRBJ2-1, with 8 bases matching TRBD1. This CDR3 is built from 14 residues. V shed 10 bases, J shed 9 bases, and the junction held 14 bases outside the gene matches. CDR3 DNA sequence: TGTGCCATCAGCTCAGGGGGCCGCTATACTGAGCAGTTCTTC. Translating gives CAISSGGRYTEQFF.

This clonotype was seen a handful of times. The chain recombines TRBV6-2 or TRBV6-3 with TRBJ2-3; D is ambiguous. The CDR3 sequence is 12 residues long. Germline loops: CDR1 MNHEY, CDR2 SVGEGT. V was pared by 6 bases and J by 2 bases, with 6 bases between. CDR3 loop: CASREPTDTQYF. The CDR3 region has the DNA TGTGCCAGCAGAGAACCCACAGATACGCAGTATTTT.

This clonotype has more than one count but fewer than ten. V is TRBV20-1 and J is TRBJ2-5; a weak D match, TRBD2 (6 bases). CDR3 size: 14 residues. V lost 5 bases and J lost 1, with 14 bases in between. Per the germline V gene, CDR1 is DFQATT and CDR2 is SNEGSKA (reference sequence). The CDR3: CSAPRGGIQETQYF. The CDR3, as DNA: TGCAGTGCTCCTCGTGGGGGGATCCAAGAGACCCAGTACTTC.

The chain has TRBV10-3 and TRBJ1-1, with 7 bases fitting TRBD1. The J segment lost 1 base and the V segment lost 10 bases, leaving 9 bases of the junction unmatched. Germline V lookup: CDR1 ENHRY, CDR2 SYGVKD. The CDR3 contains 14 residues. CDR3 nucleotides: TGTGCCAGCAGAAATACAGGGGCGAACACTGAAGCTTTCTTT. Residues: CASRNTGANTEAFF.

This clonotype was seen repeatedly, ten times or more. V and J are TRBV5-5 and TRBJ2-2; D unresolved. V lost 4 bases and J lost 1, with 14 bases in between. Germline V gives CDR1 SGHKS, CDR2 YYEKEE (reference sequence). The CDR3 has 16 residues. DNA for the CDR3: TGTGCCAGCAGCATACGCTTGACGGGGAACACCGGGGAGCTGTTTTTT. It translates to CASSIRLTGNTGELFF.

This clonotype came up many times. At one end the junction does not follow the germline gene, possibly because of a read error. CDR3 bases: TGTGCCAGCAGTGTTAACCGGGACAGGGCCATCAACTTC. Translating gives CASSVNRDRAINF. The chain links TRBV12-3 or TRBV12-4 to TRBJ2-5, with 9 nucleotides matching TRBD1. This CDR3 is built from 13 residues.